The 5 T cell receptor beta chains given below trace back to one sample, sequenced in a study of blood T cell repertoires in COVID-19. Here immunoSEQ multiplex PCR was the method, and the copy in TCRdb shows in-frame clones only, minus some. The sample lists roughly 150,000 clones; about four fifths were seen once. Sequencing was carried out using peripheral blood. Receptors originate from a woman of 80 years or more with COVID-19, enrolled during active disease.

The chain links TRBV23-1 to TRBJ1-6; no firm D call. TRBV23-1 is known as an ORF, though its function is uncertain. V lost 0 bases to trimming and J lost 7 bases, with 16 bases between them. The CDR3 is 17 amino acids. The CDR3: CASSQSNSFSPNSPLHF. The CDR3 bases are TGCGCCAGCAGTCAATCTAACTCCTTTTCCCCCAATTCACCCCTCCACTTT.

This clone was counted a few times. The sample holds other DNA sequences that translate to the same CDR3. The CDR3 here is CASSQVRETQYF. In DNA form, the CDR3 reads TGTGCCAGCAGCCAAGTCCGAGAGACCCAGTACTTC. V is TRBV3-1 (or the pseudogene TRBV3-2) and J is TRBJ2-5, with unresolved D. Germline V CDR1 and CDR2: LGHDT, YNNKEL (reference sequence). The CDR3 is 12 residues long. V shed 1 base and J shed 4 bases, with 4 bases lying between them.

This chain connects TRBV19 to TRBJ2-3; D unresolved. Germline CDR1 is LNHDA and CDR2 is SQIVND (reference sequence). With 2 bases removed from V and 1 base from J, the gap between germline ends came to 7 bases. CDR3 size: 14 residues. In DNA, the CDR3 is TGTGCCAGTAGTATACTTCGCGGCACAGATACGCAGTATTTT. Protein product: CASSILRGTDTQYF.

The rearrangement uses TRBV10-2 and TRBJ2-7; the match to TRBD1 covers 11 bases. The trim removed 6 bases at V and 7 bases at J, leaving 14 bases unmatched. CDR1 WSHSY and CDR2 SAAADI come from the germline V gene. This CDR3 is 16 amino acids long. CDR3 loop: CASSKAEGQGEDEQYF. In DNA form, the CDR3 reads TGCGCCAGCAGCAAAGCTGAGGGACAGGGGGAAGATGAGCAGTACTTC.

The chain couples TRBV18 to TRBJ2-5; 12 bases line up with TRBD2. Per the germline V gene, CDR1 is KGHSH and CDR2 is LQKENI. The junction had 6 bases not matched to a gene; V was cut back by 2 bases and J by 5 bases. This CDR3 is built from 16 residues. CDR3 sequence (DNA): TGTGCCAGCTCACCATCAAGACTAGCGGGGGTTGAGACCCAGTACTTC. Protein product: CASSPSRLAGVETQYF.